Below, 21 T cell receptor beta chains from the same sample are listed, as sequenced in a study of identical twins (dated by TCRdb to 2016 to 2018). Receptor libraries were prepared by 5' RACE. The sequencer listed for this sample is Illumina HiSeq 2000. TCRdb's own reprocessing of the public reads used fastp at Q25 and MiXCR and kept productive beta chains. Rows merge per CDR3 protein into single entries with the most common DNA and genes. The table for this sample lists about 480,000 distinct CDR3 sequences; 13% to 15% of them were counted only once. Approximately 0.52% of the sample is held by the ten biggest clonotypes. The sample was also linked to a second study, of yellow fever vaccine responses in identical twins.

The material sequenced was CD4+ T cells sorted from blood. All receptors come from a woman between 18 and 29 years old in good health.

This clonotype was seen at least ten times. The chain carries TRBV4-2 and TRBJ2-2, with 10 bases fitting TRBD2. Trimming at V came to 3 bases and at J to 6 bases, leaving 10 bases not matched to a gene. CDR3 length: 17 residues. Germline V gene lookup returns CDR1 LGHNA and CDR2 YNFKEQ. CDR3 nucleotide sequence: TGTGCCAGCAGCCAGAGGGAAAGCGGGAGGGTATCCGGGGAGCTGTTTTTT. This sequence encodes CASSQRESGRVSGELFF.

This clonotype was detected only a few times. This sequence joins TRBV5-6 and TRBJ2-7; D is undetermined. CDR1 is SGHDT and CDR2 is YYEEEE in the germline V gene. Trimming took off 1 base at V and 4 bases at J, with 15 bases between the two ends. The CDR3 loop spans 15 amino acids. The CDR3 sequence is CASSLFHRVIYEQYF. The DNA of the CDR3 is TGTGCCAGCAGCTTGTTCCATCGGGTCATTTACGAGCAGTACTTC. The whole variable domain, remainder taken from reference TRBV5-6 and TRBJ2-7, is DAGVTQSPTHLIKTRGQQVTLRCSPKSGHDTVSWYQQALGQGPQFIFQYYEEEERQRGNFPDRFSGHQFPNYSSELNVNALLLGDSALYLCASSLFHRVIYEQYFGPGTRLTVT.

The gene calls are TRBV6-1 and TRBJ1-1; TRBD1 might be the D (5 bases). V lost 7 bases and J 10 bases, leaving 19 bases between the germline ends. Germline CDR1 MNHNS, CDR2 SASEGT. The CDR3 runs to 13 residues. The CDR3 DNA sequence: TGTGCCAGCAACAGACAGAGGCTGGGGGGAGCTTTCTTT. Its translation is CASNRQRLGGAFF.

This rearrangement joins TRBV20-1 to TRBJ2-4; D call uncertain. V was cut by 3 bases and J by 7 bases, with 22 bases left in between. Germline lookup yields CDR1 DFQATT and CDR2 SNEGSKA (reference sequence). This CDR3 spans 16 amino acids. In DNA form, the CDR3 reads TGCAGTGCTAGTAGGCCCTCCATGGTGGGTCCTAACATTCAGTACTTC. Translation gives CSASRPSMVGPNIQYF.

This clonotype was seen repeatedly, ten times or more. V is TRBV29-1 and J is TRBJ2-1; D is unclear. The V gene lost 0 bases and the J gene lost 12 bases, with 12 bases spanning the gap. Germline CDR1 SQVTM, CDR2 ANQGSEA. This CDR3 has 12 residues. The DNA of the CDR3 is TGCAGCGTTGAAGAAGGCGGTGCAGGGCAGTTCTTC. Encoded protein: CSVEEGGAGQFF.

This rearrangement joins TRBV2 to TRBJ2-2; 7 nucleotides line up with TRBD2. This CDR3 is 15 amino acids long. Germline CDR1 SNHLY, CDR2 FYNNEI. After removal of 4 bases from V and 4 bases from J, the junction contained 6 bases not matched to a gene. CDR3 sequence: CASSVGPGGTGELFF. Written as DNA, the CDR3 is TGTGCCAGCAGTGTCGGGCCGGGGGGCACCGGGGAGCTGTTTTTT.

This clonotype was seen many times. The CDR3 DNA sequence: TGCAGCGGTACATCGAGGGGGAGATACAATGAGCAGTTCTTC. Its translation is CSGTSRGRYNEQFF. The chain couples TRBV29-1 to TRBJ2-1; D is perhaps TRBD1 (6 bases). The CDR3 runs to 14 residues. CDR1 is SQVTM, CDR2 ANQGSEA, per germline. The V and J ends lost 7 bases and 4 bases respectively, with 17 bases between them.

The chain couples TRBV6-5 to TRBJ2-3, with a weak D call TRBD1 (5 bases). V dropped 2 bases and J dropped 4 bases, with 16 bases sitting between them. CDR3 length: 16 residues. Germline V CDR1 and CDR2: MNHEY, SVGAGI. The CDR3: CASSYVRQGLADTQYF. The CDR3 DNA reads as TGTGCCAGCAGTTACGTGCGGCAGGGTCTCGCAGATACGCAGTATTTT.

This chain uses TRBV12-3 or TRBV12-4 with TRBJ2-7, with 13 bases lining up with TRBD2. Losses at the gene ends were 5 bases for V and 6 bases for J; bases not matched to a gene: 13. The CDR3 totals 17 residues. The CDR3 coding sequence is TGTGCCAGCAGTCGGGAGGGGGGACTAGCGGGACTCCCCGAGCAGTACTTC. Encoded protein: CASSREGGLAGLPEQYF.

The rearrangement links TRBV15 to TRBJ2-5; perhaps TRBD1 as D (6 bases). The V end was cut by 9 bases, the J end by 2 bases, with 10 bases between. Germline V gives CDR1 LNHNV, CDR2 YYDKDF (reference sequence). CDR3 length equals 12 residues. The CDR3 loop reads CATTDRQETQYF. CDR3 nucleotides: TGTGCCACTACGGACAGACAAGAGACCCAGTACTTC.

The gene calls are TRBV14 and TRBJ2-5, with a tentative D call TRBD1 (7 bases). V lost 3 bases and J lost 4, with 12 bases in between. This CDR3 has 14 amino acids. CDR1 and CDR2 from the germline V gene are SGHDN and FVKESK. The CDR3 reads CASSHWQGGETQYF. The CDR3 DNA is TGTGCCAGCAGCCACTGGCAGGGGGGAGAGACCCAGTACTTC.

This clonotype was seen a handful of times. The chain uses TRBV21-1 and TRBJ1-6. TRBV21-1 is flagged as a pseudogene. There are 18 residues in the CDR3. DNA of the CDR3: TGTGCCAGCAGCAAAAAAGCCAGGCAGGTGACCTATAATTCACCCCTCCACTTT. Its translation is CASSKKARQVTYNSPLHF.

The chain couples TRBV29-1 to TRBJ2-7; D gene unclear. The CDR3 extends over 12 amino acids. Germline V gene sequence: CDR1 SQVTM, CDR2 ANQGSEA. V lost 7 bases and J 6 bases, leaving 16 bases between the germline ends. CDR3 protein: CSAYTDDLEQYF. The CDR3 region has the DNA TGCAGCGCTTATACAGACGACCTCGAGCAGTACTTC.

This clonotype was seen many times. The V call is TRBV7-2, the J call TRBJ2-7, with D perhaps matching TRBD1 (6 bases). The length of the CDR3 is 15 residues. Germline loops: CDR1 SGHTA, CDR2 FQGNSA. V was shortened by 5 bases and J by 1 base, with 15 bases between the two germline ends. This CDR3 is CASSAPGQRSYEQYF. For the CDR3, the DNA is TGTGCCAGCAGCGCGCCCGGACAGAGATCCTACGAGCAGTACTTC.

This chain connects TRBV11-2 to TRBJ2-4; D is unclear. This CDR3 comprises 15 residues. In germline, CDR1 is SGHAT, CDR2 FQNNGV. Trimming removed 3 bases from V and 0 bases from J, with 9 bases in between. CDR3 DNA sequence: TGTGCCAGCAGCTTGATAACAGTAGCCAAAAACATTCAGTACTTC. Translated: CASSLITVAKNIQYF.

This clonotype showed up many times. J is TRBJ2-3 and V is TRBV28, with D hard to call. The CDR3 spans 14 residues. Germline CDR1 and CDR2: MDHEN and SYDVKM. Deletions cut 7 bases from V and 3 bases from J, with 14 bases between. CDR3 amino acids: CASKRQVQTDTQYF. The DNA for the CDR3 is TGTGCCAGCAAAAGGCAGGTCCAAACAGATACGCAGTATTTT.

CDR3 sequence (DNA): TGCAGCGCGCTTTTGAACAGGGGGGTGGGTGGCTACACCTTC. Translated, it gives CSALLNRGVGGYTF. J is TRBJ1-2 and V is TRBV29-1; 8 bases agree with TRBD1. V gave up 7 bases and J gave up 7 bases; unmatched junction bases: 14. Germline V CDR1 and CDR2: SQVTM, ANQGSEA. This CDR3 is built from 14 residues. Variable domain in full (rest from reference TRBV29-1 and TRBJ1-2): SAVISQKPSRDICQRGTSLTIQCQVDSQVTMMFWYRQQPGQSLTLIATANQGSEATYESGFVIDKFPISRPNLTFSTLTVSNMSPEDSSIYLCSALLNRGVGGYTFGSGTRLTVV.

The sample holds a few counts of this clonotype. V is TRBV2 and J is TRBJ2-7; TRBD1 matches 7 bases. The CDR3 sequence is 16 residues long. Germline-derived CDR1 and CDR2 are SNHLY and FYNNEI. With V trimmed by 2 bases and J by 0 bases, 7 bases remained unmatched. The DNA for the CDR3 is TGTGCCAGCAGTGAAAGCGTTAGGGACAGCTCCTACGAGCAGTACTTC. Its protein product is CASSESVRDSSYEQYF.

This chain joins TRBV5-1 and TRBJ1-1; no firm D call. Trimming pared 4 bases from V and 4 bases from J, leaving 14 bases between. The CDR3 covers 14 residues. The germline V gene encodes CDR1 SGHRS and CDR2 YFSETQ. The CDR3 protein is CASSATWGTTEAFF. The CDR3 bases are TGCGCCAGCAGCGCTACTTGGGGTACCACTGAAGCTTTCTTT. Variable domain in full (rest from reference TRBV5-1 and TRBJ1-1): KAGVTQTPRYLIKTRGQQVTLSCSPISGHRSVSWYQQTPGQGLQFLFEYFSETQRNKGNFPGRFSGRQFSNSRSEMNVSTLELGDSALYLCASSATWGTTEAFFGQGTRLTVV.

The chain joins TRBV12-3 or TRBV12-4 to TRBJ2-1; 12 bases map to TRBD2. CDR3 length: 18 residues. Trimming at V came to 1 base and at J to 0 bases, leaving 4 bases not matched to a gene. The CDR3 DNA sequence: TGTGCCAGCAGTTTAGGGACTAGCGGGACTAGCTCCTACAATGAGCAGTTCTTC. Residues: CASSLGTSGTSSYNEQFF.

The V call is TRBV5-1, the J call TRBJ2-5; weak D call: TRBD2 (5 bases). The germline gives CDR1 SGHRS, CDR2 YFSETQ. This CDR3 region has 15 residues. Trimming stripped 0 bases from V and 5 bases from J, with 14 bases between. CDR3 DNA sequence: TGCGCCAGCAGCTTGGGACCGGGAATAGCTGAGACCCAGTACTTC. Translating it yields CASSLGPGIAETQYF.